A selection of T cell receptor beta chains follows, all from one sample in a study of blood T cell repertoires in COVID-19. Produced via immunoSEQ multiplex PCR; TCRdb's table is partial and in-frame only. This table holds more than 150,000 clones, 90% found once. Sequencing was performed on peripheral blood. The source is a middle-aged man with acute or convalescent COVID-19. CDR3s include the opening cysteine and the closing phenylalanine or tryptophan. A D gene is named only where the DNA matches it firmly. Clone size, where shown, is once, few, many, or a class for clones that have expanded.

cdr3_nt cdr3_aa d_call clone_size j_call cdr3_length v_call
TGTGCCAGCAGTACAACAGGGGCTGGAAACACCATATATTTT CASSTTGAGNTIYF TRBD1 once TRBJ1-3 14 TRBV6-5
TGCAGTGCAGGCGGGACTGAAGCTTTCTTT CSAGGTEAFF - - TRBJ1-1 10 TRBV20-1
TGTGCCAGCAGCTTACCCCGCGGGGGGGGTGAGCAGTTCTTC CASSLPRGGGEQFF TRBD2 - TRBJ2-1 14 TRBV7-9
TGTGCCAGTCGAAGTGTCGGGTCGTTCTATGGCTACACCTTC CASRSVGSFYGYTF - - TRBJ1-2 14 TRBV19
TGTGCCAGCAGCTTTGACACCAACCAAGAGACCCAGTACTTC CASSFDTNQETQYF - few TRBJ2-5 14 TRBV5-8
TGTGCCAGCAGTCGACAGGGCCGGAACACTGAAGCTTTCTTT CASSRQGRNTEAFF TRBD1 few TRBJ1-1 14 TRBV3-1/TRBV3-2
TGTGCCAGTCCGGACAGGGTTGGAAAACTGTTTTTT CASPDRVGKLFF TRBD1 few TRBJ1-4 12 TRBV19
TGTGCCAGCAACATAGCGGGCCGCTCCTACGAGCAGTACTTC CASNIAGRSYEQYF TRBD2 - TRBJ2-7 14 TRBV28
TGTGCCACCAGTCCTGACAACTACAATGAGCAGTTCTTC CATSPDNYNEQFF - once TRBJ2-1 13 TRBV24-1
TGTGCCAGCAGCCCGGGAGACTATGGCTACACCTTC CASSPGDYGYTF - - TRBJ1-2 12 TRBV11-2
TGTGCCAGCAGCTTTTCGGGAACGAAGACCCAGTACTTC CASSFSGTKTQYF - - TRBJ2-5 13 TRBV7-2